The 32 T cell receptor beta chains presented below share a single source sample, sequenced in a study of OX40 agonist ivuxolimab in advanced cancers. TCRdb keeps only in-frame clones here, not all; method: immunoSEQ multiplex PCR. The data show tens of thousands of clones, with approximately 91% seen just once and about 50% held by the top ten. The sequencing used CD4+ or CD8+ T cells sorted from blood, collected in a trial of the OX40 agonist ivuxolimab. These receptors originate from an adult with an advanced solid tumor such as melanoma, head and neck, liver or kidney cancer.

This clone was seen just once. J is TRBJ1-1 and V is TRBV11-2; no definite D call. CDR1 is SGHAT and CDR2 is FQNNGV in the germline V gene. CDR3 length: 14 amino acids. Trimming pared 3 bases from V and 4 bases from J, leaving 12 bases between. CDR3 DNA: TGTGCCAGCAGCTTGGAGGGATCGGTCACTGAAGCTTTCTTT. This gives the protein CASSLEGSVTEAFF.

The J gene is TRBJ2-2, the V gene TRBV2, with 7 bases identical to TRBD1. CDR1 is SNHLY, CDR2 FYNNEI, per germline. V trimming: 5 bases; J trimming: 6 bases; junction bases outside the gene matches: 0. This CDR3 is 12 amino acids long. In DNA form, the CDR3 reads TGTGCCAGCAGTACAGGGGCCGGGGAGCTGTTTTTT. Amino acid sequence: CASSTGAGELFF.

V usage is TRBV9 and J usage is TRBJ1-3; D might be TRBD1 (5 bases). V lost 3 bases and J lost 0, with 13 bases in between. CDR1 and CDR2 from the germline V gene are SGDLS and YYNGEE. The CDR3 is 16 amino acids. In DNA, the CDR3 is TGTGCCAGCAGCGACCTGGGGGGGGGCTCTGGAAACACCATATATTTT. It translates to CASSDLGGGSGNTIYF.

The chain recombines TRBV4-1 with TRBJ1-5; 7 positions agree with TRBD1. This CDR3 comprises 15 residues. The V gene end was trimmed by 3 bases and the J gene end by 4 bases; junction bases not matched to a gene: 6. In germline, CDR1 is MGHRA, CDR2 YSYEKL. The CDR3 region is CASSHPGQLNQPQHF. Written as DNA, the CDR3 is TGCGCCAGCAGCCACCCGGGACAGCTAAATCAGCCCCAGCATTTT.

The chain joins TRBV11-3 to TRBJ2-5, with TRBD2 matching 13 bases. The V and J ends lost 5 bases and 6 bases, in that order; junction bases with no gene match: 9. The CDR3 has 16 amino acids. Germline assignment: CDR1 SGHNT and CDR2 YENEEA. CDR3 protein: CASSPGTSGIRKTQYF. CDR3 DNA: TGTGCCAGCAGCCCAGGGACTAGCGGGATTCGTAAGACCCAGTACTTC.

The gene calls are TRBV5-1 and TRBJ1-2; the D gene is possibly TRBD1 (5 bases). CDR3 size: 14 residues. CDR1 is SGHRS, CDR2 YFSETQ, per germline. V lost 0 bases to trimming and J lost 4 bases, with 10 bases between them. CDR3 DNA: TGCGCCAGCAGCTTGGAGGCAGGGTCCTATGGCTACACCTTC. Amino acid sequence: CASSLEAGSYGYTF.

The J gene is TRBJ2-7, the V gene TRBV9; 7 nucleotides match TRBD1. V dropped 1 base and J dropped 5; count of bases not matched to a gene: 6. This CDR3 has 14 residues. The germline V gene encodes CDR1 SGDLS and CDR2 YYNGEE. The CDR3 DNA sequence: TGTGCCAGCAGCGTAACCGACAGGGCCGACGAGCAGTACTTC. This translates into CASSVTDRADEQYF.

The chain links TRBV5-1 to TRBJ2-5, with a possible D match to TRBD1 (5 bases). The J call may be faulty, since TRBJ2-7 better matches the DNA end. The CDR3 consists of 14 residues. CDR1 is SGHRS, CDR2 YFSETQ, per germline. The CDR3 sequence is CASSFSSGFNEQYF. The CDR3 coding sequence is TGCGCCAGCAGCTTTTCGTCAGGGTTCAACGAGCAGTACTTC.

V gene TRBV2 combines with J gene TRBJ1-4, with D uncertain. V lost 1 base and J lost 8, with 17 bases in between. The CDR3 is 16 amino acids. CDR1 is SNHLY, CDR2 FYNNEI, per germline. The CDR3 nucleotides read TGTGCCAGCAGTGAAGAAGGTTTGGCAGTAAACGAAAAACTGTTTTTT. This sequence encodes CASSEEGLAVNEKLFF.

The chain is built from TRBV6-1 and TRBJ1-1, with D tentatively TRBD1 (6 bases). Between the trimmed V and J ends, which lost 4 bases and 3 bases, there was a span of 12 bases. CDR1 and CDR2 (germline): MNHNS, SASEGT. CDR3 length: 14 residues. The chain's CDR3 is CASSAGQSYTEAFF. CDR3 nucleotide sequence: TGTGCCAGCAGTGCAGGACAGTCGTACACTGAAGCTTTCTTT.

The chain recombines TRBV7-9 with TRBJ1-2; 7 positions agree with TRBD1. Trimming removed 5 bases from V and 4 bases from J; junction bases left unmatched: 4. The CDR3 is made up of 13 amino acids. Germline CDR1 and CDR2: SEHNR and FQNEAQ (reference sequence). CDR3 region: CASSTGTVYGYTF. The CDR3 DNA reads TGTGCCAGCAGCACCGGGACAGTCTATGGCTACACCTTC.

The J gene is TRBJ1-2, the V gene TRBV6-1; 8 bases line up with TRBD1. Germline V lookup: CDR1 MNHNS, CDR2 SASEGT. This CDR3 has 15 residues. With 5 bases clipped from V and 9 bases from J, the junction kept 14 bases outside the gene matches. Here the CDR3 DNA reads TGTGCCAGCAGTCCCGGGGGGGACAGGAGCTACCGCTACACCTTC. Its protein is CASSPGGDRSYRYTF.

The genes are TRBV7-6 and TRBJ2-7; 8 bases line up with TRBD1. The V and J ends lost 0 bases and 0 bases, in that order; junction bases with no gene match: 1. Germline values: CDR1 SGHVS, CDR2 FNYEAQ. The CDR3 has 15 amino acids. In DNA form, the CDR3 reads TGTGCCAGCAGCTTAGCGACAGGGGCCTCCTACGAGCAGTACTTC. Residues: CASSLATGASYEQYF.

The chain carries TRBV18 and TRBJ1-2; TRBD1 is a possible D gene (5 bases). This CDR3 comprises 12 residues. Trimming cost V 8 bases and J 8 bases, with 15 bases left between them. Germline lookup yields CDR1 KGHSH and CDR2 LQKENI. CDR3 protein: CASVGALGGYTF. The CDR3 bases are TGTGCCAGCGTCGGGGCTTTGGGCGGCTACACCTTC.

The chain recombines TRBV18 with TRBJ2-5; perhaps D is TRBD1 or TRBD2 (5 bases each). CDR3 length: 14 residues. The germline V gene encodes CDR1 KGHSH and CDR2 LQKENI. V dropped 3 bases and J dropped 4 bases, with 12 bases sitting between them. The CDR3 DNA follows: TGTGCCAGCTCACCGAGGGGCCGCTCAGAGACCCAGTACTTC. It translates to CASSPRGRSETQYF.

The chain carries TRBV5-4 and TRBJ2-1; no clear D. CDR1 and CDR2 (germline): SGHNT, YYREEE (reference sequence). Deletions cut 0 bases from V and 5 bases from J, with 6 bases between. This CDR3 spans 13 amino acids. The CDR3 coding sequence is TGTGCCAGCAGCTTGGCGGCAGACAATGAGCAGTTCTTC. Its protein is CASSLAADNEQFF.

This chain joins TRBV28 and TRBJ2-3; no clear D gene. The germline V and J ends were trimmed by 5 bases and 2 bases, with 11 bases remaining between them. Germline values: CDR1 MDHEN, CDR2 SYDVKM. The CDR3 has 14 residues. The CDR3 DNA reads as TGTGCCAGCAGTGTCCTCGAGTCCACAGATACGCAGTATTTT. Its translation is CASSVLESTDTQYF.

The chain recombines TRBV28 with TRBJ1-2; no firm D call. Germline V gene lookup returns CDR1 MDHEN and CDR2 SYDVKM. The V gene lost 2 bases and the J gene lost 5 bases, with 12 bases spanning the gap. The CDR3 contains 14 residues. CDR3 residues: CASSLAIPGYGYTF. The CDR3 DNA follows: TGTGCCAGCAGTTTAGCAATCCCCGGTTATGGCTACACCTTC.

This clone was counted a few times. V gene TRBV28 combines with J gene TRBJ1-6, with 8 nucleotides matching TRBD1. V trimming: 6 bases; J trimming: 7 bases; junction bases outside the gene matches: 5. Germline V gene data show CDR1 as MDHEN and CDR2 as SYDVKM. The CDR3 contains 14 residues. CDR3 DNA: TGTGCCAGCAGCCTAGACAGGGGAAATTCACCCCTCCACTTT. It specifies CASSLDRGNSPLHF. The variable domain in full, with the rest retrieved from reference TRBV28 and TRBJ1-6, is DVKVTQSSRYLVKRTGEKVFLECVQDMDHENMFWYRQDPGLGLRLIYFSYDVKMKEKGDIPEGYSVSREKKERFSLILESASTNQTSMYLCASSLDRGNSPLHFGNGTRLTVT.

Many counts were recorded for this clone. This chain joins TRBV2 and TRBJ1-5; TRBD1 is a possible D gene (5 bases). V was clipped by 8 bases and J by 0 bases, with 5 bases between them. The V gene's germline CDR1 is SNHLY and CDR2 FYNNEI. The CDR3 loop spans 12 amino acids. The DNA of the CDR3 is TGTGCCAGCCAGGGTAGCAATCAGCCCCAGCATTTT. Translated: CASQGSNQPQHF.

The chain uses TRBV28 and TRBJ1-5; 7 positions match TRBD1. V shed 7 bases and J 1 base; nucleotides not matched to a gene: 13. Germline CDR1 and CDR2: MDHEN and SYDVKM. The CDR3 length is 17 residues. The CDR3 nucleotides read TGTGCCAGCAACGAAGGAACAGGGGTGATAAGCAATCAGCCCCAGCATTTT. Amino acid sequence: CASNEGTGVISNQPQHF.

This clone was counted a single time. This sequence joins TRBV6-1 and TRBJ2-5, with 11 bases that match TRBD2. V lost 6 bases and J lost 4; bases outside the gene matches: 7. The CDR3 totals 15 residues. The germline V gene encodes CDR1 MNHNS and CDR2 SASEGT. The CDR3: CASRVGTSGSETQYF. CDR3 nucleotide sequence: TGTGCCAGCAGGGTCGGGACTAGCGGTTCAGAGACCCAGTACTTC.

This sequence joins TRBV30 and TRBJ1-1, with D maybe TRBD1 (6 bases). The CDR3 runs to 13 residues. Germline V gives CDR1 GTSNPN, CDR2 SVGIG (reference sequence). The V end lost 3 bases, the J end lost 1 base, and 9 bases lay between the germline ends. CDR3 nucleotide sequence: TGTGCCTGGAGGAAGACAGGGAACACTGAAGCTTTCTTT. Encoded protein: CAWRKTGNTEAFF.

The V call is TRBV5-6, the J call TRBJ2-5; D uncertain. Germline values: CDR1 SGHDT, CDR2 YYEEEE. The ends were cut back, 7 bases at V and 5 bases at J, with 9 bases in the middle. CDR3 length: 11 residues. CDR3 region: CASVLGETQYF. The CDR3 DNA reads as TGTGCCAGCGTCTTGGGGGAGACCCAGTACTTC.

The chain links TRBV9 to TRBJ1-2; D is unresolved. The CDR3 contains 11 residues. V was cut by 3 bases and J by 4 bases, with 4 bases left in between. Germline V gives CDR1 SGDLS, CDR2 YYNGEE. DNA for the CDR3: TGTGCCAGCAGCGCGCCCTATGGCTACACCTTC. It yields the protein CASSAPYGYTF.

The chain combines TRBV4-2 with TRBJ2-4; possibly TRBD2 for D (6 bases). CDR1 and CDR2 (germline): LGHNA, YNFKEQ. The CDR3 is 17 residues long. V was shortened by 1 base and J by 4 bases, with 17 bases between the two germline ends. The CDR3 nucleotides read TGTGCCAGCAGCCAAGGGTCGGGGGAAGGGCGAAAAAACATTCAGTACTTC. It encodes CASSQGSGEGRKNIQYF.

The rearrangement links TRBV2 to TRBJ1-2, with 8 positions matching TRBD1. The CDR3 loop spans 16 amino acids. The junction had 11 bases not matched to a gene; V was cut back by 6 bases and J by 2 bases. Per germline, CDR1 SNHLY and CDR2 FYNNEI. The CDR3, as DNA: TGTGCCAGCAGCGCTCGGACAGGGACGTTGAACTATGGCTACACCTTC. Translated: CASSARTGTLNYGYTF.

This clone was counted once. The V gene is TRBV5-1, the J gene TRBJ2-1; D may match TRBD1 or TRBD2 (6 bases each). The germline V gene has CDR1 SGHRS and CDR2 YFSETQ. V was clipped by 0 bases and J by 8 bases, with 15 bases between them. The CDR3 has 15 residues. The CDR3 coding sequence is TGCGCCAGCAGCTTGGGTAGGGGGGTTTCGGATGAGCAGTTCTTC. Amino acid sequence: CASSLGRGVSDEQFF. Based on the CDR3 plus reference TRBV5-1 and TRBJ2-1, the full variable domain is KAGVTQTPRYLIKTRGQQVTLSCSPISGHRSVSWYQQTPGQGLQFLFEYFSETQRNKGNFPGRFSGRQFSNSRSEMNVSTLELGDSALYLCASSLGRGVSDEQFFGPGTRLTVL.

The V gene is TRBV10-2, the J gene TRBJ2-5; 12 bases match TRBD2. Trimming took 6 bases from V and 5 from J; bases not matched to a gene: 4. This CDR3 is built from 14 residues. The V gene's germline CDR1 is WSHSY and CDR2 SAAADI. The CDR3 region is CASRTSGSGETQYF. CDR3 coding DNA: TGCGCCAGCAGGACTAGCGGGAGCGGCGAGACCCAGTACTTC.

The genes are TRBV7-2 and TRBJ2-5; maybe TRBD2 (5 bases). The CDR3 extends over 13 amino acids. V was trimmed by 5 bases and J by 4 bases, leaving 11 bases between them. Germline CDR1 is SGHTA and CDR2 is FQGNSA. CDR3 nucleotides: TGTGCCAGCAGCCCGGGTGGGAGAGAGACCCAGTACTTC. Translating gives CASSPGGRETQYF.

The chain joins TRBV11-1 to TRBJ2-1; possible D gene TRBD1, 6 bases. The CDR3 contains 18 residues. The germline V gene has CDR1 SGHAT and CDR2 FQDESV (reference sequence). The V end lost 2 bases, the J end lost 0 bases, and 17 bases lay between the germline ends. CDR3 bases: TGTGCCAGCAGCTTAAGGAGACAGGCCTTAAGCTCCTACAATGAGCAGTTCTTC. Amino acids: CASSLRRQALSSYNEQFF.

This chain uses TRBV7-9 with TRBJ2-2; no clear D gene. Per germline, CDR1 SEHNR and CDR2 FQNEAQ (reference sequence). V lost 5 bases and J 4 bases, leaving 8 bases between the germline ends. The CDR3 covers 13 residues. The CDR3 nucleotides are TGTGCCAGCAGCACCGGGTTCACCGGGGAGCTGTTTTTT. Its protein product is CASSTGFTGELFF.